This T cell receptor beta chain was obtained from a study of T cell repertoires in cytomegalovirus infection. Study-level background: Shared public TCR beta signatures pointed to both CMV infection and a matching HLA type.

This clonotype was recorded a few times. Its specificity is not known. The V gene's germline CDR1 is SGHNT and CDR2 YYREEE (reference sequence). The CDR3 contains 12 residues. The V gene lost 4 bases and the J gene lost 3 bases, with 4 bases spanning the gap. Points from the study as a whole: Predominance within the ex vivo response was attributable to HLA-C-restricted CMV-specific TCR beta clonotypes. CMV carriers having the relevant HLA were flagged by cumulative public TCR beta family frequency.

In TCRdb, the reads were re-called with MiXCR into one record per CDR3 protein. The sample records 68,000 or so distinct CDR3 sequences, 22% being singletons. This chain links TRBV5-4 with TRBJ2-2, with D unresolved. Sequencing was performed on PBMCs, sequenced either directly or after in vitro stimulation (not recorded which). This TCR was recovered from a human donor in good health (CMV status not recorded). Some clones in this sample may be carry-over from other donors' samples. The CDR3: CASSRDTGELFF. DNA for the CDR3: TGTGCCAGCAGCCGTGACACCGGGGAGCTGTTTTTT.